The present T cell receptor beta chain was sequenced within a study of blood T cell repertoires in COVID-19. The V end lost 9 bases, the J end lost 0 bases, and 14 bases lay between the germline ends. CDR3 length: 15 residues. The germline gives CDR1 LNHDA, CDR2 SQIVND (reference sequence). Data came from immunoSEQ multiplex PCR; TCRdb stores just in-frame clones and leaves some out. In the table there are about 190,000 clones, roughly 87% of which are singletons. The sequenced sample was peripheral blood. The receptor's source is a woman aged 55-70 years with COVID-19, enrolled during active disease. V and J are TRBV19 and TRBJ1-4, with D maybe TRBD1 (6 bases). DNA of the CDR3: TGTGCCAGCCGACAGGCCCTTGCAACTAATGAAAAACTGTTTTTT. Its protein product is CASRQALATNEKLFF.